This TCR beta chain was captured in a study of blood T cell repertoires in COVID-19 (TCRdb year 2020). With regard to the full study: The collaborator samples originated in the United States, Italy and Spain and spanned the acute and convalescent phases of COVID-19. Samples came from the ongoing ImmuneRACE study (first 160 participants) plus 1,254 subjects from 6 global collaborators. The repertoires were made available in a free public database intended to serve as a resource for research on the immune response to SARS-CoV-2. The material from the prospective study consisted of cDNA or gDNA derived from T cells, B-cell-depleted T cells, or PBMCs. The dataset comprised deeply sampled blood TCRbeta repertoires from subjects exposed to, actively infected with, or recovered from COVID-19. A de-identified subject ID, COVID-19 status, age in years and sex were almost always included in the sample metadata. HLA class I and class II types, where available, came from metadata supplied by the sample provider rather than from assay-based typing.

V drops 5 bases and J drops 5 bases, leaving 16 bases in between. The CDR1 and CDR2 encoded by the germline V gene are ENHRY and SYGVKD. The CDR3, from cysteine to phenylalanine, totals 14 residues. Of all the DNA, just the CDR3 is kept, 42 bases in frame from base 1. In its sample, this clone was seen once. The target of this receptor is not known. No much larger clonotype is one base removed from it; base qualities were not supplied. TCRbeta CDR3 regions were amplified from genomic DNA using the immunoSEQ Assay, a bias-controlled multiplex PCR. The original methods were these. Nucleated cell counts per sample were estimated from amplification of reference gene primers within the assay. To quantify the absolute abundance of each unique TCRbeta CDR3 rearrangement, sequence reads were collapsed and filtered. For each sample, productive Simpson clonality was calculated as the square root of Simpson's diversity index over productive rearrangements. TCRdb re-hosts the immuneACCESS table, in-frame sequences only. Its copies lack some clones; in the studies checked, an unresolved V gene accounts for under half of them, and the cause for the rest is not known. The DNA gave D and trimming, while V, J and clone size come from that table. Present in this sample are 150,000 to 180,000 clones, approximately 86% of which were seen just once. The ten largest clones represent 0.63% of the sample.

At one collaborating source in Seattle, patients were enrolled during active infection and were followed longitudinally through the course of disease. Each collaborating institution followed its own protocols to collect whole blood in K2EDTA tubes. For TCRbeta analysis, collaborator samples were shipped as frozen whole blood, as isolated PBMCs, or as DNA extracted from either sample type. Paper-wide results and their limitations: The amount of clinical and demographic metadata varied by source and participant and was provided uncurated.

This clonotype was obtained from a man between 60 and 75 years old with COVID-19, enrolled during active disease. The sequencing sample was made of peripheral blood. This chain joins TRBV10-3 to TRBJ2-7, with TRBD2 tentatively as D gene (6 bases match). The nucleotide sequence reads TGTGCCATCAGTACCCGGGAGCTCGTCCACGAGCAGTACTTC. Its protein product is CAISTRELVHEQYF.